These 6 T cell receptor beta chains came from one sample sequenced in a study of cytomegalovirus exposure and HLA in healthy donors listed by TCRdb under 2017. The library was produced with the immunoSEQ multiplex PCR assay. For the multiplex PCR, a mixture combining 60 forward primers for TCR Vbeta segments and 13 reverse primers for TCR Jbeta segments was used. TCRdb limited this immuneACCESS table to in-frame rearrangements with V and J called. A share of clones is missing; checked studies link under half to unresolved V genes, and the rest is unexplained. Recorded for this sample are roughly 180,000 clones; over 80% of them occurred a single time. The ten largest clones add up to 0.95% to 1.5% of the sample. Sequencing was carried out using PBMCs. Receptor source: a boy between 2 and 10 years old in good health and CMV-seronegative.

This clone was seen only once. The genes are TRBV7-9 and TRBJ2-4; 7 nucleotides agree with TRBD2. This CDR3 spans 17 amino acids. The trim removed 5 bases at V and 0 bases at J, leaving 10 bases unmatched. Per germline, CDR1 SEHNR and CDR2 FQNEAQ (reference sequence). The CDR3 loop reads CASSLSGTNLAKNIQYF. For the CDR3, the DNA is TGTGCCAGCAGCCTATCAGGGACTAACCTAGCCAAAAACATTCAGTACTTC.

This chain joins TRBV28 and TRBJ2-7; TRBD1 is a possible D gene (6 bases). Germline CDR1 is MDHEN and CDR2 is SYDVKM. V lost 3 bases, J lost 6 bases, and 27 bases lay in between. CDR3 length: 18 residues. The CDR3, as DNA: TGTGCCAGCAGTTTGAACAGGGAGATACAGAGGTATAGCGTCGAGCAGTACTTC. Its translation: CASSLNREIQRYSVEQYF.

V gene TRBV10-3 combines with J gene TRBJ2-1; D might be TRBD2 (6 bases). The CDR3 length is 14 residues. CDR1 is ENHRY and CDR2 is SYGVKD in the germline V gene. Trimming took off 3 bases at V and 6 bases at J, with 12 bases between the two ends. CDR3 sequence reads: CAISEGWDSNEQFF. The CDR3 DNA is TGTGCCATCAGTGAAGGGTGGGACTCCAATGAGCAGTTCTTC.

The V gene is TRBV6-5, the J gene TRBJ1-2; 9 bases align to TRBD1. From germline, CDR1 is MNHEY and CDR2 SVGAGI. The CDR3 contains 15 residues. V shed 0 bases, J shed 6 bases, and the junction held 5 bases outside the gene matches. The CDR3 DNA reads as TGTGCCAGCAGTTACTCTCAGTGGACAGGGGATGGCTACACCTTC. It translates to CASSYSQWTGDGYTF.

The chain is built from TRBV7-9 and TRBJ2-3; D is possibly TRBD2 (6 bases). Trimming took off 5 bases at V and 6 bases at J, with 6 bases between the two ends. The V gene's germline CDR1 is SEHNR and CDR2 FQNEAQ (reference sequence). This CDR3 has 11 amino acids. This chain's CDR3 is CASSGGDTQYF. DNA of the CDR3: TGTGCCAGCAGCGGGGGGGATACGCAGTATTTT.

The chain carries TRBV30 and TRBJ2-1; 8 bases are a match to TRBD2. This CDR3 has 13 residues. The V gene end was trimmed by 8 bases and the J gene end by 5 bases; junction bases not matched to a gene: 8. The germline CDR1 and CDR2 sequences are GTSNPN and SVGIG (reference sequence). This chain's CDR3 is CARTGGNHNEQFF. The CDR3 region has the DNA TGTGCCCGCACGGGGGGGAATCACAATGAGCAGTTCTTC.